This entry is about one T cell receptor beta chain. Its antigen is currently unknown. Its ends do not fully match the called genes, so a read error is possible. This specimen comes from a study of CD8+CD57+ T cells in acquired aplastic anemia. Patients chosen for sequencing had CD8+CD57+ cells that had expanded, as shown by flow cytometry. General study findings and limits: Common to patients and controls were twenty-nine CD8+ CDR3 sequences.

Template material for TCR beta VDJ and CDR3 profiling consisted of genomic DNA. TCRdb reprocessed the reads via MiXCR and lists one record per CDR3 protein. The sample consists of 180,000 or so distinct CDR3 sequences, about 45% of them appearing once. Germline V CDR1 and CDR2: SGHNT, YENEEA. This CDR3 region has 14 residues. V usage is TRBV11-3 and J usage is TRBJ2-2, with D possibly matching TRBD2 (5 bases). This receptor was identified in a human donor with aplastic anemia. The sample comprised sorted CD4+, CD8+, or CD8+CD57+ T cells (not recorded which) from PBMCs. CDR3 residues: CAETPARWPGEPFF. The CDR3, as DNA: TGTGCAGAAACCCCTGCCCGGTGGCCCGGGGAGCCGTTTTTT.